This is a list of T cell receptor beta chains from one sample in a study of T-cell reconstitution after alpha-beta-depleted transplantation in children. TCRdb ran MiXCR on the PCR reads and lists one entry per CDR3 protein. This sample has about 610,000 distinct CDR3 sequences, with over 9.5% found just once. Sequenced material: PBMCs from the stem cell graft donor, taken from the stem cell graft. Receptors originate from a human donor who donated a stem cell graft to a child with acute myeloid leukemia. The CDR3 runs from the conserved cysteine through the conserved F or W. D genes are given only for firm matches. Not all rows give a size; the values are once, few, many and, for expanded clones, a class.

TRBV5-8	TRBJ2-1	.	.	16	CASSLEGSGFSGRQFF	TGTGCCAGCAGCTTGGAGGGTAGCGGATTCTCGGGAAGGCAGTTCTTC
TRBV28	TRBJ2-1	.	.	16	CASSLLSPRPFDEQFF	TGTGCCAGCAGTCTCCTCTCACCAAGACCCTTCGATGAGCAGTTCTTC
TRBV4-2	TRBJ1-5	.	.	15	CASSQVGGSDQPQHF	TGTGCCAGCAGCCAAGTCGGGGGATCGGATCAGCCCCAGCATTTT
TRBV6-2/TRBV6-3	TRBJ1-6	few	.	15	CASSYGEGLDSPLHF	TGTGCCAGCAGTTACGGCGAGGGGTTGGATTCACCCCTCCACTTT
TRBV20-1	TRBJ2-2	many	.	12	CSARTDTGELFF	TGCAGTGCTAGGACGGACACCGGGGAGCTGTTTTTT
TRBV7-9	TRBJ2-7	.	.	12	CASSRTGSEQYF	TGTGCCAGCAGCCGAACCGGAAGCGAGCAGTACTTC
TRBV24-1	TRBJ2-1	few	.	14	CATSSGDLYNEQFF	TGTGCCACCAGTTCCGGGGACCTATACAATGAGCAGTTCTTC
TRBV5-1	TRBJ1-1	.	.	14	CASSLEGRLAEAFF	TGCGCCAGCAGCTTGGAAGGCAGGCTCGCTGAAGCTTTCTTT
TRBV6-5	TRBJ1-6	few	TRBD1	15	CASSYPAGGSSPLHF	TGTGCCAGCAGTTACCCGGCAGGGGGCAGCTCACCCCTCCACTTT
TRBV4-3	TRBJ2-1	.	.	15	CASSQDGADYNEQFF	TGCGCCAGCAGCCAAGATGGGGCGGACTACAATGAGCAGTTCTTC
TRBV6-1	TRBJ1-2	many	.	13	CASSLEVNYGYTF	TGTGCCAGCAGCCTCGAAGTTAACTATGGCTACACCTTC
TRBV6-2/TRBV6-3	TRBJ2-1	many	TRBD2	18	CASRRPMGLAEVLDEQFF	TGTGCCAGCAGGCGACCTATGGGACTAGCGGAAGTTTTAGATGAGCAGTTCTTC
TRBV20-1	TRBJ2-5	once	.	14	CSASFSDIQETQYF	TGCAGTGCTAGTTTTTCAGACATACAAGAGACCCAGTACTTC
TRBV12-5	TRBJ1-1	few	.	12	CASGSSKTEAFF	TGTGCTAGTGGTTCCTCAAAGACTGAAGCTTTCTTT
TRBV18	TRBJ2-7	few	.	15	CASSPSLDKSREQYF	TGTGCCAGCTCACCATCCTTGGACAAGTCGCGCGAGCAGTACTTC
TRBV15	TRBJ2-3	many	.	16	CATSSSRGGSTDTQYF	TGTGCCACCAGCAGCTCCAGGGGTGGTAGCACAGATACGCAGTATTTT
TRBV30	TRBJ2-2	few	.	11	CAWSQDGELFF	TGTGCCTGGAGTCAGGACGGGGAGCTGTTTTTT
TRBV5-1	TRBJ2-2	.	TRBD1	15	CASSLLNRGAGELFF	TGCGCCAGCAGCTTGTTGAACAGGGGAGCCGGGGAGCTGTTTTTT
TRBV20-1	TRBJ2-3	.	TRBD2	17	CSATGLAGGLWADTQYF	TGCAGTGCTACCGGACTAGCGGGAGGGCTGTGGGCAGATACGCAGTATTTT
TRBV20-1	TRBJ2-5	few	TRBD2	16	CSARARSAGVGETQYF	TGCAGTGCTAGAGCCCGTTCGGCGGGAGTTGGGGAGACCCAGTACTTC
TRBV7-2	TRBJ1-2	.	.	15	CASSLMAGVNYGYTF	TGTGCCAGCAGCTTAATGGCAGGGGTCAACTATGGCTACACCTTC
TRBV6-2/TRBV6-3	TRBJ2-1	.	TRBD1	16	CASITPGTGTRNEQFF	TGTGCCAGCATCACTCCCGGGACAGGGACACGAAATGAGCAGTTCTTC
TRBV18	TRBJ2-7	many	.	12	CASSPESYEQYF	TGTGCCAGCAGCCCCGAATCCTACGAGCAGTACTTC
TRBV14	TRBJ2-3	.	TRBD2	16	CASSQLGLAPTDTQYF	TGTGCCAGCAGCCAGCTGGGACTAGCCCCCACAGATACGCAGTATTTT
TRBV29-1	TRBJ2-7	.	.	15	CSVVGGVGGLDEQYF	TGCAGCGTTGTGGGGGGGGTCGGGGGCTTGGACGAGCAGTACTTC
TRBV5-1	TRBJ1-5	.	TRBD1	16	CASSKEGTGGRQPQHF	TGCGCCAGCAGCAAGGAAGGGACAGGGGGAAGACAGCCCCAGCATTTT
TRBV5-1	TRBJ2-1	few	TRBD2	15	CASSRRAGLYNEQFF	TGCGCCAGCAGCCGACGGGCGGGACTATACAATGAGCAGTTCTTC
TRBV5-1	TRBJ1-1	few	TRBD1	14	CASSVTGVGTEAFF	TGCGCCAGCAGCGTTACAGGGGTGGGCACTGAAGCTTTCTTT
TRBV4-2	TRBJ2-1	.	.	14	CASSQLEDYNEQFF	TGTGCCAGCAGCCAGTTGGAGGATTACAATGAGCAGTTCTTC